This T cell receptor beta chain was identified in a study of T cell changes during pregnancy in multiple sclerosis. V was clipped by 1 base and J by 3 bases, with 10 bases between them. Germline CDR1 MDHEN, CDR2 SYDVKM. CDR3 length: 15 residues. TCRdb keeps only in-frame clones here, not all; method: immunoSEQ multiplex PCR. The sample records fewer than 65,000 clones, 80% to 95% being singletons. This chain links TRBV28 with TRBJ1-3, with D possibly TRBD1 on 6 matching bases. This TCR derives from a female donor with multiple sclerosis, enrolled in a pregnancy study. Sequencing used CD4+ T cells from peripheral blood mononuclear cells, obtained after pregnancy. CDR3: CASSLLATGGNTIYF. The CDR3 DNA sequence: TGTGCCAGCAGTTTATTGGCGACAGGTGGAAACACCATATATTTT. Supplemented by reference TRBV28 and TRBJ1-3, the full variable domain reads DVKVTQSSRYLVKRTGEKVFLECVQDMDHENMFWYRQDPGLGLRLIYFSYDVKMKEKGDIPEGYSVSREKKERFSLILESASTNQTSMYLCASSLLATGGNTIYFGEGSWLTVV.